Listed below are T cell receptor beta chains from one sample, sequenced in a study of Tregs in tolerant kidney transplant recipients. Assay: immunoSEQ multiplex PCR; the TCRdb copy retains only in-frame clones and omits some. Here the sample spans about 240,000 clones, roughly 80% being singletons. Sequencing input: CD4+ T cells from blood. The receptor source for this set is a human donor in good health. CDR3s include the opening cysteine and the closing phenylalanine or tryptophan. The D gene is left open where the match is weak. Some rows mark clone size as missing; the rest say once, few, many or name a class of expanded clone.

V gene: TRBV18
D gene: -
CDR3 length: 12
J gene: TRBJ2-5
clone size: -
CDR3 protein: CTSSPREETQYF
CDR3 DNA: TGTACCAGCTCACCAAGGGAAGAGACCCAGTACTTC

V gene: TRBV5-8
D gene: TRBD1
CDR3 length: 13
J gene: TRBJ1-2
clone size: few
CDR3 protein: CASSPRGGNGYTF
CDR3 DNA: TGTGCCAGCAGCCCCAGGGGGGGCAATGGCTACACCTTC

V gene: TRBV7-9
D gene: TRBD2
CDR3 length: 18
J gene: TRBJ2-6
clone size: -
CDR3 protein: CASSPTPGRGSGANVLTF
CDR3 DNA: TGTGCCAGCAGCCCCACCCCAGGGAGGGGCTCTGGGGCCAACGTCCTGACTTTC

V gene: TRBV6-5
D gene: -
CDR3 length: 14
J gene: TRBJ1-2
clone size: -
CDR3 protein: CASSYDPPNYGYTF
CDR3 DNA: TGTGCCAGCAGTTACGATCCACCTAACTATGGCTACACCTTC

V gene: TRBV21-1
D gene: -
CDR3 length: 16
J gene: TRBJ1-3
clone size: few
CDR3 protein: CASSSRTGHSGNTIYF
CDR3 DNA: TGTGCCAGCAGCTCCCGGACGGGTCACTCTGGAAACACCATATATTTT

V gene: TRBV5-1
D gene: TRBD2
CDR3 length: 16
J gene: TRBJ2-7
clone size: -
CDR3 protein: CASSATGTSGSYEQYF
CDR3 DNA: TGCGCCAGCAGCGCCACCGGGACTAGCGGGAGTTACGAGCAGTACTTC

V gene: TRBV18
D gene: -
CDR3 length: 14
J gene: TRBJ2-3
clone size: -
CDR3 protein: CASSPDARADTQYF
CDR3 DNA: TGTGCCAGCTCACCCGACGCCAGAGCAGATACGCAGTATTTT

V gene: TRBV5-8
D gene: -
CDR3 length: 13
J gene: TRBJ1-1
clone size: -
CDR3 protein: CASRLTLKSEAFF
CDR3 DNA: TGTGCCAGCAGACTGACACTAAAGAGTGAAGCTTTCTTT

V gene: TRBV11-3
D gene: TRBD1
CDR3 length: 15
J gene: TRBJ2-1
clone size: -
CDR3 protein: CASRRDSSSYNEQFF
CDR3 DNA: TGTGCCAGCAGAAGGGACAGTAGCTCCTACAATGAGCAGTTCTTC

V gene: TRBV15
D gene: -
CDR3 length: 14
J gene: TRBJ1-1
clone size: once
CDR3 protein: CATSRDMVGAQAFF
CDR3 DNA: TGTGCCACCAGCAGAGATATGGTTGGGGCCCAAGCTTTCTTT

V gene: TRBV2
D gene: TRBD2
CDR3 length: 13
J gene: TRBJ2-7
clone size: -
CDR3 protein: CASSPSRGDEQYF
CDR3 DNA: TGTGCCAGCAGTCCGTCTCGGGGGGACGAGCAGTACTTC

V gene: TRBV6-1
D gene: -
CDR3 length: 13
J gene: TRBJ1-5
clone size: -
CDR3 protein: CASRWGNNQPQHF
CDR3 DNA: TGTGCCAGCCGTTGGGGAAACAATCAGCCCCAGCATTTT

V gene: TRBV11-3
D gene: TRBD2
CDR3 length: 15
J gene: TRBJ2-1
clone size: -
CDR3 protein: CATSEERGANNEQFF
CDR3 DNA: TGTGCCACGTCCGAAGAGCGGGGGGCCAACAATGAGCAGTTCTTC

V gene: TRBV25-1
D gene: TRBD1
CDR3 length: 15
J gene: TRBJ2-7
clone size: -
CDR3 protein: CASSESGTGNYEQYF
CDR3 DNA: TGTGCCAGCAGTGAATCAGGGACAGGGAATTACGAGCAGTACTTC

V gene: TRBV6-1
D gene: -
CDR3 length: 13
J gene: TRBJ1-1
clone size: -
CDR3 protein: CASSIKVDTEAFF
CDR3 DNA: TGTGCCAGCAGTATCAAAGTGGACACTGAAGCTTTCTTT

V gene: TRBV10-1
D gene: -
CDR3 length: 17
J gene: TRBJ2-5
clone size: few
CDR3 protein: CASSEFSQLSKGETQYF
CDR3 DNA: TGCGCCAGCAGTGAGTTTAGCCAGCTCTCAAAGGGAGAGACCCAGTACTTC

V gene: TRBV12-2
D gene: -
CDR3 length: 13
J gene: TRBJ1-2
clone size: -
CDR3 protein: CASRLESSDGYTF
CDR3 DNA: TGTGCAAGTCGCTTAGAAAGCAGTGATGGCTACACCTTC

V gene: TRBV19
D gene: TRBD1
CDR3 length: 18
J gene: TRBJ2-5
clone size: -
CDR3 protein: CASSIDATGTGRQETQYF
CDR3 DNA: TGTGCCAGTAGTATAGACGCGACCGGGACAGGGAGGCAAGAGACCCAGTACTTC

V gene: TRBV4-1
D gene: -
CDR3 length: 15
J gene: TRBJ1-5
clone size: -
CDR3 protein: CASSSVYRVGQPQHF
CDR3 DNA: TGCGCCAGCAGCTCGGTGTACAGGGTCGGTCAGCCCCAGCATTTT

V gene: TRBV6-5
D gene: -
CDR3 length: 14
J gene: TRBJ2-7
clone size: once
CDR3 protein: CASSRATGPYEQYF
CDR3 DNA: TGTGCCAGCAGCCGAGCGACAGGCCCCTACGAGCAGTACTTC

V gene: TRBV2
D gene: -
CDR3 length: 12
J gene: TRBJ1-1
clone size: -
CDR3 protein: CASSEVDTEAFF
CDR3 DNA: TGTGCCAGCAGCGAGGTGGACACTGAAGCTTTCTTT

V gene: TRBV2
D gene: -
CDR3 length: 14
J gene: TRBJ1-3
clone size: -
CDR3 protein: CASSVLSSGNTIYF
CDR3 DNA: TGTGCCAGCAGCGTTCTGAGCTCTGGAAACACCATATATTTT

V gene: TRBV2
D gene: -
CDR3 length: 13
J gene: TRBJ1-1
clone size: -
CDR3 protein: CATLPGAQREAFF
CDR3 DNA: TGTGCCACCCTTCCGGGGGCCCAGCGGGAAGCTTTCTTT

V gene: TRBV4-1
D gene: -
CDR3 length: 14
J gene: TRBJ2-7
clone size: -
CDR3 protein: CASSQFHGSYEQYF
CDR3 DNA: TGCGCCAGCAGCCAATTTCACGGTAGCTACGAGCAGTACTTC

V gene: TRBV7-3
D gene: -
CDR3 length: 14
J gene: TRBJ1-1
clone size: few
CDR3 protein: CASSGDGRNTEAFF
CDR3 DNA: TGTGCCAGCAGCGGGGACGGACGGAACACTGAAGCTTTCTTT

V gene: TRBV29-1
D gene: -
CDR3 length: 13
J gene: TRBJ1-1
clone size: -
CDR3 protein: CSVAYQGNTEAFF
CDR3 DNA: TGCAGCGTTGCATACCAGGGAAACACTGAAGCTTTCTTT